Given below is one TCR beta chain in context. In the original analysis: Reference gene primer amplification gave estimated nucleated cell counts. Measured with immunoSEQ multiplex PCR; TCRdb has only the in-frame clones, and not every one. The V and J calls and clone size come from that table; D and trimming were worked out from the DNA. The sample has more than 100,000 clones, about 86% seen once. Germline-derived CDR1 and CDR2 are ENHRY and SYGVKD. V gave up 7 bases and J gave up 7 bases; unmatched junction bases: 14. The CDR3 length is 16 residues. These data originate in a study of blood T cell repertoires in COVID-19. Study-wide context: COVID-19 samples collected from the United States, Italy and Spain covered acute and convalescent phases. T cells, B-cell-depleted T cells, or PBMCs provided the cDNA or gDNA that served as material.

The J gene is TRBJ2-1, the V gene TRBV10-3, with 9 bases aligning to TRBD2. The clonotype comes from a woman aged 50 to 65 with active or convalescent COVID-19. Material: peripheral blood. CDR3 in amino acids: CAIKRDETSGLNEQFF. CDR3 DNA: TGTGCCATCAAGCGGGACGAGACTAGCGGCCTAAATGAGCAGTTCTTC.